These 30 T cell receptor beta chains originate from one sample sequenced in a study of blood T cells in healthy people across ages. Combining a sample-barcoded 5' primer with a J-beta primer mix, a second PCR ran for roughly 6 to 12 cycles. From the 5' RACE reads, TCRdb called clonotypes with MiXCR, one entry per CDR3 protein. The table lists 980,000 or so distinct CDR3 sequences, about 48% of them singletons. The sample comprised blood. The receptors originated from a man aged 30-40 years in good health.

This rearrangement joins TRBV27 to TRBJ2-2, with TRBD1 identical over 8 bases. This CDR3 spans 17 amino acids. With 2 bases clipped from V and 6 bases from J, the junction kept 11 bases outside the gene matches. Germline values: CDR1 MNHEY, CDR2 SMNVEV (reference sequence). CDR3 nucleotide sequence: TGTGCCAGCAGTTTAGGATGGGACAGGCGGGTCGCCGGGGAGCTGTTTTTT. This encodes CASSLGWDRRVAGELFF.

The gene calls are TRBV10-3 and TRBJ2-1; D possibly matches TRBD1 or TRBD2 (5 bases each). Germline CDR1 reads ENHRY; CDR2 reads SYGVKD. V dropped 6 bases and J dropped 6 bases, with 18 bases sitting between them. CDR3 length equals 15 residues. The CDR3 is CAIRAGTGSGNEQFF. DNA of the CDR3: TGTGCCATCAGAGCCGGGACGGGGAGTGGCAATGAGCAGTTCTTC.

This clonotype has only a few counts. The V gene is TRBV5-4, the J gene TRBJ1-2; D unresolved. CDR3 length equals 12 residues. With 4 bases removed from V and 8 bases from J, the gap between germline ends came to 12 bases. Germline CDR1 is SGHNT and CDR2 is YYREEE (reference sequence). The CDR3 sequence is CASSPILGGYTF. In DNA, the CDR3 is TGTGCCAGCAGCCCCATACTCGGAGGCTACACCTTC.

This clonotype came up a few times. The chain couples TRBV6-5 to TRBJ2-1; 7 nucleotides line up with TRBD1. V dropped 4 bases and J dropped 1; count of bases not matched to a gene: 7. The CDR3 runs 16 residues. The V gene's germline CDR1 is MNHEY and CDR2 SVGAGI. The CDR3 region has the DNA TGTGCCAGCAGTTCTCGACAGGGTCAATCCTACAATGAGCAGTTCTTC. Its protein is CASSSRQGQSYNEQFF.

This clonotype has only a few counts. The J gene is TRBJ2-7, the V gene TRBV11-1, with D uncertain. The V end lost 0 bases, the J end lost 1 base, and 7 bases lay between the germline ends. Germline V gene sequence: CDR1 SGHAT, CDR2 FQDESV (reference sequence). The CDR3 contains 14 residues. CDR3 bases: TGTGCCAGCAGCTTAGCAGGGATGTCCTACGAGCAGTACTTC. Residues: CASSLAGMSYEQYF.

This chain connects TRBV4-1 to TRBJ2-3; 7 bases are shared with TRBD1. This CDR3 contains 17 residues. From germline, CDR1 is MGHRA and CDR2 YSYEKL. Trimming took 4 bases from V and 4 from J; bases not matched to a gene: 14. This CDR3 reads CASSPRLGTGVADTQYF. The DNA of the CDR3 is TGCGCCAGCAGCCCCCGTTTAGGAACAGGGGTTGCAGATACGCAGTATTTT.

The CDR3 region is CASRARGSYEQYF. The DNA of the CDR3 is TGTGCCAGCAGGGCGAGGGGATCCTACGAGCAGTACTTC. The chain combines TRBV28 with TRBJ2-7, with D perhaps given as TRBD1 or TRBD2 (5 bases each). The CDR3 is 13 amino acids. The germline CDR1 and CDR2 sequences are MDHEN and SYDVKM. V dropped 6 bases and J dropped 1 base, with 10 bases sitting between them.

This clonotype turned up a few times. The CDR3 loop reads CASGAGFTRQETQYF. DNA for the CDR3: TGTGCCAGCGGAGCGGGGTTTACGAGGCAAGAGACCCAGTACTTC. V is TRBV2 and J is TRBJ2-5; 7 bases fit TRBD2. The J segment lost 2 bases and the V segment lost 8 bases, leaving 11 bases of the junction unmatched. This CDR3 has 15 residues. Germline assignment: CDR1 SNHLY and CDR2 FYNNEI.

Worth noting for this clonotype: A read error may produce the germline difference seen at one junction end. The chain has TRBV20-1 and TRBJ1-5; D gene ambiguous. The CDR3 has 15 amino acids. Germline lookup yields CDR1 DFQATT and CDR2 SNEGSKA (reference sequence). The CDR3 loop reads CGASSSGYSNQPQHF. In DNA, the CDR3 is TGCGGTGCTAGTTCTTCCGGATATAGCAATCAGCCCCAGCATTTT.

The CDR3 region has the DNA TGTGCCAGCGGATCTGGGCAGCCTGTTGAAAAACTGTTTTTT. Protein sequence: CASGSGQPVEKLFF. J is TRBJ1-4 and V is TRBV10-3, with unresolved D. There are 14 residues in the CDR3. Trimming stripped 10 bases from V and 7 bases from J, with 19 bases between. Germline values: CDR1 ENHRY, CDR2 SYGVKD.

CDR3 bases: TGTGCCAGCAGTTTTAACTACTCGGCCTACGAGCAGTACTTC. Translation gives CASSFNYSAYEQYF. The chain joins TRBV12-3 or TRBV12-4 to TRBJ2-7; D not certain. This CDR3 contains 14 residues. The germline V and J ends were trimmed by 3 bases and 2 bases, with 11 bases remaining between them.

This sequence joins TRBV7-2 and TRBJ2-3; TRBD2 matches at 12 bases. The CDR3 extends over 16 amino acids. V was pared by 3 bases and J by 4 bases, with 5 bases of the junction left unmatched. CDR1 is SGHTA, CDR2 FQGNSA, per germline. CDR3 protein: CASSFASGGAADTQYF. CDR3 coding DNA: TGTGCCAGCAGCTTTGCTAGCGGGGGGGCGGCAGATACGCAGTATTTT.

The chain links TRBV10-3 to TRBJ2-3; 7 nucleotides line up with TRBD2. Germline lookup yields CDR1 ENHRY and CDR2 SYGVKD. The trim removed 9 bases at V and 2 bases at J, leaving 8 bases unmatched. The CDR3 spans 14 residues. The chain's CDR3 is CAISPGGSTDTQYF. The CDR3 nucleotides are TGTGCCATTTCGCCCGGGGGGTCCACAGATACGCAGTATTTT.

This clonotype occurred a few times. The chain employs TRBV4-2 and TRBJ1-5; D is possibly TRBD1 (5 bases). Per germline, CDR1 LGHNA and CDR2 YNFKEQ. V shed 0 bases and J shed 3 bases, with 12 bases lying between them. This CDR3 spans 16 amino acids. As DNA, the CDR3 is TGTGCCAGCAGCCAAGAGGCGGGCGGGACCAATCAGCCCCAGCATTTT. Its translation is CASSQEAGGTNQPQHF.

The V gene is TRBV7-6, the J gene TRBJ2-3, with D maybe TRBD1 (5 bases). CDR3 length: 15 amino acids. Germline CDR1 reads SGHVS; CDR2 reads FNYEAQ. The V end lost 2 bases, the J end lost 3 bases, and 12 bases lay between the germline ends. The chain's CDR3 is CASSLIQERTDTQYF. CDR3 coding DNA: TGTGCCAGCAGCTTAATACAGGAACGGACAGATACGCAGTATTTT.

This clonotype was found a few times. The chain recombines TRBV29-1 with TRBJ2-7; the D call may be TRBD1 or TRBD2 (6 bases each). The CDR3 consists of 12 residues. Deletions cut 8 bases from V and 6 bases from J, with 17 bases between. Per the germline V gene, CDR1 is SQVTM and CDR2 is ANQGSEA. The CDR3 protein is CSSKRGESEQYF. In DNA form, the CDR3 reads TGCAGCTCAAAGAGGGGGGAGTCCGAGCAGTACTTC.

V and J are TRBV3-1 and TRBJ2-7, with a weak D call TRBD2 (6 bases). V shed 1 base and J shed 6 bases, with 10 bases lying between them. This CDR3 has 13 amino acids. Germline V gives CDR1 LGHDT, CDR2 YNNKEL (reference sequence). The CDR3: CASSQAQGGEQYF. As DNA, the CDR3 is TGTGCCAGCAGCCAAGCCCAGGGAGGCGAGCAGTACTTC.

The gene calls are TRBV12-3 or TRBV12-4 and TRBJ2-1, with 10 bases fitting TRBD1. Judging by the DNA end, TRBJ2-7 fits better; the J call may be wrong. The CDR3 is 16 amino acids. CDR3 residues: CASSRGQGISYNEQYF. The CDR3 DNA is TGTGCCAGCAGCCGGGGACAGGGGATCTCCTACAATGAGCAGTACTTC.

The chain combines TRBV6-6 with TRBJ1-5; maybe TRBD1 (6 bases). The germline gives CDR1 MNHNY, CDR2 SVGAGI (reference sequence). The CDR3 covers 13 residues. V was cut by 6 bases and J by 4 bases, with 10 bases left in between. DNA of the CDR3: TGTGCCAGCAGACCTGACAGGAATCAGCCCCAGCATTTT. This sequence encodes CASRPDRNQPQHF.

This clonotype occurred a few times. V and J are TRBV4-2 and TRBJ2-1; 12 nucleotides align to TRBD2. Germline trimming cut 1 base from V and 8 bases from J; bases unmatched to any gene: 3. CDR1 is LGHNA, CDR2 YNFKEQ, per germline. The CDR3 contains 15 residues. The CDR3 DNA sequence: TGTGCCAGCAGCCAAGCTAGCGGGGGGGCGGATGAGCAGTTCTTC. Translated: CASSQASGGADEQFF.

This clonotype was seen more than once but under ten times. CDR3 in amino acids: CASSQPTGQGSYNEQFF. The CDR3 DNA reads TGCGCCAGCAGCCAACCTACCGGACAGGGGAGCTACAATGAGCAGTTCTTC. This rearrangement joins TRBV5-1 to TRBJ2-1, with 9 bases fitting TRBD1. Germline V gene lookup returns CDR1 SGHRS and CDR2 YFSETQ. The CDR3 contains 17 residues. V dropped 4 bases and J dropped 3; count of bases not matched to a gene: 11.

This clonotype was found once. The chain has TRBV21-1 and TRBJ1-5; the table's D gene call, TRBD1, was not cross checked with the DNA. TRBV21-1 constitutes a pseudogene. This CDR3 comprises 16 residues. As DNA, the CDR3 is TGTGCCAGCAGCAACGAGGATAGGGTGCCCAATCAGCCCCAGCATTTT. This encodes CASSNEDRVPNQPQHF.

The chain links TRBV9 to TRBJ2-1, with D uncertain. The CDR3 covers 14 residues. Trimming took off 3 bases at V and 9 bases at J, with 16 bases between the two ends. The germline gives CDR1 SGDLS, CDR2 YYNGEE. The DNA of the CDR3 is TGTGCCAGCAGCGAGTGGGCTGAGAAGGGTGAGCAGTTCTTC. This encodes CASSEWAEKGEQFF.

The chain recombines TRBV24-1 with TRBJ1-2, with D possibly matching TRBD1 (6 bases). This CDR3 has 13 residues. The germline gives CDR1 KGHDR, CDR2 SFDVKD. The V gene lost 3 bases and the J gene lost 2 bases, with 6 bases spanning the gap. The CDR3 here is CATSDTGNYGYTF. The CDR3 DNA is TGTGCCACCAGTGATACAGGGAACTATGGCTACACCTTC.

This clonotype was found a few times. The chain recombines TRBV5-1 with TRBJ2-3; D tentatively reads TRBD1 or TRBD2 (5 bases each). This CDR3 has 12 residues. Germline CDR1 is SGHRS and CDR2 is YFSETQ. V gave up 6 bases and J gave up 5 bases, with 10 bases separating them. CDR3 DNA: TGCGCCAGCACCCAGAGGGGAGATACGCAGTATTTT. The encoded protein is CASTQRGDTQYF.

The chain joins TRBV7-2 to TRBJ1-4, with 9 bases matching TRBD1. V trimming: 4 bases; J trimming: 3 bases; junction bases outside the gene matches: 3. CDR3 length: 15 residues. The V gene's germline CDR1 is SGHTA and CDR2 FQGNSA. In DNA, the CDR3 is TGTGCCAGCAGCTATGACAGGGGGTCTAATGAAAAACTGTTTTTT. It encodes CASSYDRGSNEKLFF.

On this clonotype itself: A much larger clone is a single base away; this may be a read error. The chain is built from TRBV24-1 and TRBJ2-1, with D hard to call. The DNA end is more similar to TRBJ2-7, so the J call may be wrong. The CDR3 is made up of 13 amino acids. CDR1 and CDR2 (germline): KGHDR, SFDVKD. In DNA form, the CDR3 reads TGTGCCACCAGTGATTTCCGGACGGATGAGCAGTACTTC. Protein product: CATSDFRTDEQYF.

This chain joins TRBV5-1 and TRBJ2-7; 9 nucleotides agree with TRBD1. V shed 2 bases and J 2 bases; nucleotides not matched to a gene: 5. The germline gives CDR1 SGHRS, CDR2 YFSETQ. CDR3 length equals 15 residues. DNA of the CDR3: TGCGCCAGCAGCTTCACGGGACAGGGCCCCTACGAGCAGTACTTC. Protein: CASSFTGQGPYEQYF.

Only one count was recorded for this clonotype. This chain uses TRBV20-1 with TRBJ2-1; 7 bases match TRBD2. Germline lookup yields CDR1 DFQATT and CDR2 SNEGSKA (reference sequence). Trimming at V came to 0 bases and at J to 7 bases, leaving 9 bases not matched to a gene. The CDR3 is 15 amino acids. The CDR3: CSARDWVSGRNEQFF. Written as DNA, the CDR3 is TGCAGTGCTAGAGATTGGGTTAGCGGGCGGAATGAGCAGTTCTTC.

The chain is built from TRBV29-1 and TRBJ2-3; the match to TRBD1 covers 10 bases. CDR3 length: 15 amino acids. Trimming at V came to 5 bases and at J to 5 bases, leaving 10 bases not matched to a gene. In germline, CDR1 is SQVTM, CDR2 ANQGSEA. DNA for the CDR3: TGCAGCGTTTCCGGGACAGGGGACTCGCAAGATACGCAGTATTTT. Translation: CSVSGTGDSQDTQYF.